One and the same sample provided the 27 T cell receptor beta chains below, sequenced in a study of cytomegalovirus exposure and HLA in healthy donors. This PCR relied on a set of 60 Vbeta primers and 13 Jbeta primers. The repertoire was sequenced with immunoSEQ multiplex PCR; TCRdb's copy has only in-frame clones and lacks some. The table shows some 93,000 clones, with approximately 9% occurring only once. Specimen: PBMCs. Receptors were obtained from a man between 45 and 60 years old in good health and CMV-seropositive.

The V and J genes are TRBV6-1 and TRBJ2-2, with 8 bases that match TRBD2. The CDR3 covers 14 residues. In germline, CDR1 is MNHNS, CDR2 SASEGT. J was trimmed by 3 bases and V by 5 bases; bases with no gene match: 2. CDR3 bases: TGTGCCAGCAGTAGCGGGAGAGACACCGGGGAGCTGTTTTTT. It encodes CASSSGRDTGELFF.

In this sample, this clone turned up many times. This chain links TRBV19 with TRBJ2-3; 14 nucleotides agree with TRBD2. The germline V gene encodes CDR1 LNHDA and CDR2 SQIVND (reference sequence). Trimming at V came to 1 base and at J to 0 bases, leaving 6 bases not matched to a gene. CDR3 length: 19 amino acids. In nucleotides, the CDR3 is TGTGCCAGTAGTATAGTGGGGACTAGCGGGAGAGCTAGCACAGATACGCAGTATTTT. This translates into CASSIVGTSGRASTDTQYF. The complete variable domain, with remaining parts taken from reference TRBV19 and TRBJ2-3, reads DGGITQSPKYLFRKEGQNVTLSCEQNLNHDAMYWYRQDPGQGLRLIYYSQIVNDFQKGDIAEGYSVSREKKESFPLTVTSAQKNPTAFYLCASSIVGTSGRASTDTQYFGPGTRLTVL.

The chain joins TRBV14 to TRBJ2-5; 8 bases match TRBD1. Losses at the gene ends were 5 bases for V and 4 bases for J; bases not matched to a gene: 9. The germline CDR1 and CDR2 sequences are SGHDN and FVKESK. The length of the CDR3 is 15 residues. The CDR3 sequence: CASSDWAGGRETQYF. Here the CDR3 DNA reads TGTGCCAGCAGCGACTGGGCAGGGGGCCGAGAGACCCAGTACTTC.

The genes are TRBV5-1 and TRBJ2-7; perhaps TRBD2 as D (6 bases). This CDR3 is 13 amino acids long. CDR1 and CDR2 from the germline V gene are SGHRS and YFSETQ. Deletions cut 5 bases from V and 2 bases from J, with 11 bases between. The CDR3 protein is CASSGGMTYEQYF. CDR3 nucleotides: TGCGCCAGCAGTGGCGGGATGACCTACGAGCAGTACTTC.

This clone appeared a few times. J is TRBJ1-1 and V is TRBV29-1, with TRBD1 identical over 8 bases. Germline CDR1 is SQVTM and CDR2 is ANQGSEA. This CDR3 is built from 15 residues. With 3 bases clipped from V and 5 bases from J, the junction kept 11 bases outside the gene matches. The CDR3 loop is CSVEGPGGARTEAFF. CDR3 in DNA: TGCAGCGTTGAGGGTCCAGGGGGCGCGCGGACTGAAGCTTTCTTT.

This clone has more than one count but fewer than ten. The V gene is TRBV6-1, the J gene TRBJ1-6, with D unclear. This CDR3 region has 15 residues. The V gene's germline CDR1 is MNHNS and CDR2 SASEGT. Trimming removed 2 bases at V and 0 bases at J, with 5 bases between. CDR3 nucleotide sequence: TGTGCCAGCAGTGAACTAGGCTCCTATAATTCACCCCTCCACTTT. Translated, it gives CASSELGSYNSPLHF.

This sequence joins TRBV4-3 and TRBJ1-5, with no clear D. CDR3 length: 13 residues. V lost 0 bases to trimming and J lost 7 bases, with 7 bases between them. The germline V gene encodes CDR1 LGHNA and CDR2 YSLEER. The CDR3 spells CASSQDRGQPQHF. CDR3 in DNA: TGCGCCAGCAGCCAAGATAGAGGACAGCCCCAGCATTTT.

This clone showed up just a few times. The V and J genes are TRBV7-8 and TRBJ1-5, with 7 positions matching TRBD1. The V and J ends lost 5 bases and 0 bases, in that order; junction bases with no gene match: 7. CDR3 size: 16 residues. Per germline, CDR1 SGHVS and CDR2 FQNEAQ. The CDR3 DNA follows: TGTGCCAGCAGCCGAGGGACAGATAATAGCAATCAGCCCCAGCATTTT. Amino acid sequence: CASSRGTDNSNQPQHF.

The gene calls are TRBV30 and TRBJ1-2, with D maybe TRBD1 (6 bases). V lost 2 bases to trimming and J lost 6 bases, with 10 bases between them. The CDR3 sequence is 12 residues long. Per germline, CDR1 GTSNPN and CDR2 SVGIG (reference sequence). Here the CDR3 DNA reads TGTGCCTGGAGTCAGGGGCGGAATGGCTACACCTTC. Its protein is CAWSQGRNGYTF.

This clone was counted between two and nine times. This chain joins TRBV7-9 and TRBJ1-1; tentative D call: TRBD1 (6 bases). In germline, CDR1 is SEHNR, CDR2 FQNEAQ (reference sequence). Trimming cost V 6 bases and J 0 bases, with 14 bases left between them. This CDR3 has 15 residues. Here the CDR3 DNA reads TGTGCCAGCAGTTACAAGGGGGGGTTGAACACTGAAGCTTTCTTT. It is translated as CASSYKGGLNTEAFF.

This clone was found a few times. The chain recombines TRBV13 with TRBJ1-1; a possible D gene is TRBD1 (5 bases). This CDR3 has 15 amino acids. Trimming stripped 2 bases from V and 1 base from J, with 11 bases between. Germline CDR1 is PRHDT and CDR2 is FYEKMQ (reference sequence). The CDR3 reads CASSLIGGKNTEAFF. CDR3 sequence (DNA): TGTGCCAGCAGCTTAATCGGGGGTAAGAACACTGAAGCTTTCTTT.

J is TRBJ1-5 and V is TRBV28; 9 bases are a match to TRBD1. J gave up 2 bases and V 5 bases, and 4 bases lay outside the gene matches. The CDR3 contains 15 residues. CDR1 and CDR2 (germline): MDHEN, SYDVKM. The CDR3 protein is CASSEQGAGNQPQHF. In nucleotides, the CDR3 is TGTGCCAGCAGTGAACAGGGGGCTGGCAATCAGCCCCAGCATTTT.

V gene TRBV11-3 combines with J gene TRBJ2-7; tentatively, D is TRBD2 (5 bases). Trimming took off 1 base at V and 9 bases at J, with 10 bases between the two ends. This CDR3 has 12 amino acids. The germline V gene has CDR1 SGHNT and CDR2 YENEEA. As DNA, the CDR3 is TGTGCCAGCAGCTTAGGGCGGGTCGGGCAGTACTTC. This codes for CASSLGRVGQYF. Looking up the rest from reference TRBV11-3 and TRBJ2-7 gives the full variable domain: EAGVVQSPRYKIIEKKQPVAFWCNPISGHNTLYWYLQNLGQGPELLIRYENEEAVDDSQLPKDRFSAERLKGVDSTLKIQPAELGDSAVYLCASSLGRVGQYFGPGTRLTVT.

This clone was seen a handful of times. The V and J genes are TRBV5-1 and TRBJ2-1; 8 bases are a match to TRBD1. There are 14 residues in the CDR3. V shed 3 bases and J 8 bases; nucleotides not matched to a gene: 7. CDR1 is SGHRS, CDR2 YFSETQ, per germline. The CDR3 DNA sequence: TGCGCCAGCAGCTCTGGACAGGGTGACTATGAGCAGTTCTTC. Protein: CASSSGQGDYEQFF.

The table lists this clone with a few counts. This chain uses TRBV27 with TRBJ1-6; 7 positions agree with TRBD1. The CDR3 totals 14 residues. V lost 2 bases, J lost 10 bases, and 5 bases stayed unmatched. Germline lookup yields CDR1 MNHEY and CDR2 SMNVEV (reference sequence). The CDR3 region is CASSLAGGRSPLHF. CDR3 DNA sequence: TGTGCCAGCAGTTTAGCAGGGGGAAGGTCACCCCTCCACTTT.

Turning to this clone: The same CDR3 also results from other DNA sequences found in this sample. The chain recombines TRBV15 with TRBJ2-5; 9 nucleotides line up with TRBD2. The V segment lost 1 base and the J segment 5 bases; nucleotides outside the gene matches: 5. The CDR3 has 15 residues. Germline V CDR1 and CDR2: LNHNV, YYDKDF (reference sequence). The CDR3, as DNA: TGTGCCACCAGCAGAGTGGCGGGAGGGCCTGAGACCCAGTACTTC. It is translated as CATSRVAGGPETQYF.

The chain is built from TRBV7-2 and TRBJ2-7; 8 nucleotides line up with TRBD2. CDR3 length equals 15 residues. V shed 6 bases and J 5 bases; nucleotides not matched to a gene: 12. CDR1 and CDR2 from the germline V gene are SGHTA and FQGNSA. This CDR3 is CASRAGSGSNHEQYF. CDR3 DNA sequence: TGTGCCAGCAGGGCAGGAAGCGGGAGCAACCACGAGCAGTACTTC.

This clone was observed a few times. This chain connects TRBV11-3 to TRBJ1-6; TRBD1 is a possible D gene (6 bases). Germline V gene sequence: CDR1 SGHNT, CDR2 YENEEA. The CDR3 is 13 residues long. With 6 bases removed from V and 9 bases from J, the gap between germline ends came to 12 bases. The CDR3 is CASSGTTGSPLHF. CDR3 DNA sequence: TGTGCCAGCAGTGGGACAACAGGTTCACCCCTCCACTTT. Filled out from reference TRBV11-3 and TRBJ1-6, the complete variable domain reads EAGVVQSPRYKIIEKKQPVAFWCNPISGHNTLYWYLQNLGQGPELLIRYENEEAVDDSQLPKDRFSAERLKGVDSTLKIQPAELGDSAVYLCASSGTTGSPLHFGNGTRLTVT.

The chain is built from TRBV6-1 and TRBJ1-2; 7 bases match TRBD1. The CDR3 consists of 13 residues. After removal of 4 bases from V and 8 bases from J, the junction contained 7 bases not matched to a gene. Germline V lookup: CDR1 MNHNS, CDR2 SASEGT. DNA of the CDR3: TGTGCCAGCAGTGCGACCTGGGACAGCGGCTACACCTTC. This translates into CASSATWDSGYTF.

This clone appeared a few times. The V call is TRBV5-1, the J call TRBJ2-5, with a possible D match to TRBD1 (6 bases). Per germline, CDR1 SGHRS and CDR2 YFSETQ. The V end lost 5 bases, the J end lost 2 bases, and 10 bases lay between the germline ends. The CDR3 length is 13 residues. As DNA, the CDR3 is TGCGCCAGCAGTCGCAGGGGACAAGAGACCCAGTACTTC. This sequence encodes CASSRRGQETQYF.

This clone was counted a few times. This chain links TRBV11-2 with TRBJ2-3, with 10 positions matching TRBD2. The CDR3 runs to 16 residues. V lost 4 bases to trimming and J lost 4 bases; unmatched junction nucleotides: 8. The germline V gene has CDR1 SGHAT and CDR2 FQNNGV. The CDR3 DNA sequence: TGTGCCAGCAGCTCTAGCGGGAGAATGGATCCAGATACGCAGTATTTT. It translates to CASSSSGRMDPDTQYF.

Comment on this clone: The junction does not match germline at one end; this may be a read error. The chain joins TRBV19 to TRBJ2-7, with D perhaps TRBD1 (5 bases). The CDR3 runs to 15 residues. Germline values: CDR1 LNHDA, CDR2 SQIVND (reference sequence). CDR3 sequence reads: CASSNVGQGSNEQYF. CDR3 coding DNA: TGTGCCAGTAGTAACGTAGGGCAGGGCTCCAACGAGCAGTACTTC.

The chain has TRBV27 and TRBJ1-1; D is ambiguous. Trimming cost V 1 base and J 0 bases, with 6 bases left between them. Germline CDR1 reads MNHEY; CDR2 reads SMNVEV (reference sequence). CDR3 size: 14 residues. CDR3 nucleotide sequence: TGTGCCAGCAGTTTATGGCCGTTGAACACTGAAGCTTTCTTT. Translated: CASSLWPLNTEAFF.

This chain connects TRBV19 to TRBJ1-2, with 7 positions matching TRBD1. The CDR3 totals 13 residues. V gave up 4 bases and J gave up 6 bases; unmatched junction bases: 5. From germline, CDR1 is LNHDA and CDR2 SQIVND (reference sequence). The chain's CDR3 is CASSTSTGNGYTF. As DNA, the CDR3 is TGTGCCAGTAGTACATCGACAGGGAATGGCTACACCTTC.

The CDR3 DNA reads as TGTGCCAGCAGCCATGACAGGCACGAGCAGTACTTC. Encoded protein: CASSHDRHEQYF. The chain joins TRBV5-4 to TRBJ2-7, with D tentatively TRBD1 (6 bases). This CDR3 region has 12 residues. Trimming cost V 4 bases and J 5 bases, with 10 bases left between them. Per germline, CDR1 SGHNT and CDR2 YYREEE (reference sequence).

The V gene is TRBV19, the J gene TRBJ1-1; no definite D call. The germline V and J ends were trimmed by 5 bases and 3 bases, with 7 bases remaining between them. Germline CDR1 is LNHDA and CDR2 is SQIVND (reference sequence). The CDR3 spans 12 residues. Here the CDR3 reads CASSLPDTEAFF. The CDR3 nucleotides read TGTGCCAGTAGTCTCCCGGACACTGAAGCTTTCTTT. The whole variable domain, filled in from reference TRBV19 and TRBJ1-1, reads DGGITQSPKYLFRKEGQNVTLSCEQNLNHDAMYWYRQDPGQGLRLIYYSQIVNDFQKGDIAEGYSVSREKKESFPLTVTSAQKNPTAFYLCASSLPDTEAFFGQGTRLTVV.

This clone was observed a handful of times. J is TRBJ2-7 and V is TRBV5-1; 9 bases map to TRBD1. This CDR3 has 16 residues. J lost 3 bases, V lost 4 bases, and 11 bases had no gene match. Germline V gives CDR1 SGHRS, CDR2 YFSETQ. The CDR3 loop is CASSPGGTGRNYEQYF. CDR3 coding DNA: TGCGCCAGCAGCCCTGGGGGGACAGGGAGGAACTACGAGCAGTACTTC.